The 19 T cell receptor beta chains in this list originate from one sample, sequenced in a study of control samples from healthy donors and cancer patients. The repertoire was sequenced with immunoSEQ multiplex PCR; TCRdb's copy has only in-frame clones and lacks some. This sample has around 170,000 clones, with roughly 88% found just once. What was sequenced was blood. These receptors were taken from a woman aged 30 to 39 in good health.

The chain uses TRBV4-2 and TRBJ1-4; no clear D. The CDR3 spans 14 residues. CDR1 and CDR2 (germline): LGHNA, YNFKEQ. V was shortened by 4 bases and J by 10 bases, with 16 bases between the two germline ends. The CDR3 region is CASSPEGGVGKLFF. The CDR3 DNA reads TGTGCCAGCAGCCCTGAGGGCGGAGTTGGAAAACTGTTTTTT.

The V call is TRBV3-1 (or the pseudogene TRBV3-2), the J call TRBJ1-4; 7 bases are shared with TRBD1. The CDR3 has 15 residues. Germline assignment: CDR1 LGHDT and CDR2 YNNKEL (reference sequence). With 2 bases clipped from V and 2 bases from J, the junction kept 2 bases outside the gene matches. In DNA, the CDR3 is TGTGCCAGCAGCCAAAACAGGGGTACTAATGAAAAACTGTTTTTT. This translates into CASSQNRGTNEKLFF.

The chain is built from TRBV10-3 and TRBJ2-2; D uncertain. Per germline, CDR1 ENHRY and CDR2 SYGVKD. This CDR3 has 17 residues. V was trimmed by 0 bases and J by 4 bases, leaving 15 bases between them. This CDR3 is CAISESIGAGSTGELFF. Written as DNA, the CDR3 is TGTGCCATCAGTGAGTCGATTGGTGCAGGTTCCACCGGGGAGCTGTTTTTT.

The chain carries TRBV3-1 (or the pseudogene TRBV3-2) and TRBJ1-6; D may be TRBD1 (6 bases). The CDR3 spans 15 residues. The ends were cut back, 4 bases at V and 6 bases at J, with 13 bases in the middle. The germline V gene encodes CDR1 LGHDT and CDR2 YNNKEL (reference sequence). The CDR3 spells CASSPGQRLNSPLHF. DNA of the CDR3: TGTGCCAGCAGCCCCGGACAGCGACTTAATTCACCCCTCCACTTT.

V is TRBV9 and J is TRBJ2-5; 9 positions match TRBD1. The junction had 3 bases not matched to a gene; V was cut back by 3 bases and J by 3 bases. Germline V gene sequence: CDR1 SGDLS, CDR2 YYNGEE. CDR3 length: 14 amino acids. CDR3 amino acids: CASSEGQGKETQYF. The CDR3 nucleotides are TGTGCCAGCAGCGAGGGACAGGGCAAAGAGACCCAGTACTTC.

The chain has TRBV7-2 and TRBJ1-5; D is possibly TRBD1 (6 bases). Trimming left V 8 bases short and J 0 bases short, with 17 bases between. This CDR3 is built from 16 residues. Germline-derived CDR1 and CDR2 are SGHTA and FQGNSA. The CDR3 spells CASSAGGVYSNQPQHF. The CDR3 DNA reads as TGTGCCAGCTCCGCGGGGGGCGTTTATAGCAATCAGCCCCAGCATTTT.

This clone was picked up a small number of times. J is TRBJ2-1 and V is TRBV6-6, with TRBD2 matching 10 bases. V was pared by 7 bases and J by 6 bases, with 9 bases of the junction left unmatched. The CDR3 is 15 amino acids. Germline values: CDR1 MNHNY, CDR2 SVGAGI (reference sequence). The DNA of the CDR3 is TGTGCCAGCACCCAGGGGAGCGGGAGGGCCAATGAGCAGTTCTTC. The encoded protein is CASTQGSGRANEQFF.

This chain connects TRBV27 to TRBJ1-2; perhaps TRBD1 as D (5 bases). This CDR3 has 13 residues. Germline values: CDR1 MNHEY, CDR2 SMNVEV (reference sequence). The V end lost 6 bases, the J end lost 4 bases, and 12 bases lay between the germline ends. In DNA, the CDR3 is TGTGCCAGCAGACCCATCGGGGGCTATGGCTACACCTTC. Its protein product is CASRPIGGYGYTF.

CDR3 in DNA: TGTGCCAGCAGTGAGGGGACAGGGGGATCCTACGAGCAGTACTTC. Amino acids: CASSEGTGGSYEQYF. V usage is TRBV6-4 and J usage is TRBJ2-7; TRBD1 agrees at 11 bases. CDR3 length: 15 residues. Losses at the gene ends were 3 bases for V and 1 base for J; bases not matched to a gene: 2. Germline V gives CDR1 MRHNA, CDR2 SNTAGT.

The chain recombines TRBV5-4 with TRBJ2-5; 10 nucleotides agree with TRBD1. V lost 1 base to trimming and J lost 5 bases; unmatched junction nucleotides: 8. Germline CDR1 reads SGHNT; CDR2 reads YYREEE (reference sequence). There are 16 residues in the CDR3. Here the CDR3 DNA reads TGTGCCAGCAGCTTGTCGCGACAGGGGGCGCGGGAGACCCAGTACTTC. Translated, it gives CASSLSRQGARETQYF. Filled out from reference TRBV5-4 and TRBJ2-5, the complete variable domain reads ETGVTQSPTHLIKTRGQQVTLRCSSQSGHNTVSWYQQALGQGPQFIFQYYREEENGRGNFPPRFSGLQFPNYSSELNVNALELDDSALYLCASSLSRQGARETQYFGPGTRLLVL.

This clone has a handful of counts. V usage is TRBV5-1 and J usage is TRBJ2-1, with 8 bases identical to TRBD1. Unmatched junction bases numbered 5, after V lost 4 bases and J lost 14 bases. CDR1 is SGHRS and CDR2 is YFSETQ in the germline V gene. This CDR3 is 11 amino acids long. CDR3 nucleotides: TGCGCCAGCAGCCTTTCGGGACAGGAGTTCTTC. Amino acid sequence: CASSLSGQEFF.

The chain couples TRBV10-3 to TRBJ2-1, with 11 positions matching TRBD2. This CDR3 is 18 amino acids long. Germline V gene data show CDR1 as ENHRY and CDR2 as SYGVKD. V dropped 4 bases and J dropped 0; count of bases not matched to a gene: 8. CDR3 sequence reads: CAISVGLAGQSSYNEQFF. CDR3 coding DNA: TGTGCCATCAGTGTTGGACTAGCGGGCCAGAGCTCCTACAATGAGCAGTTCTTC.

This clone was seen just once. J is TRBJ1-6 and V is TRBV6-5; D unclear. This CDR3 is built from 12 residues. Deletions cut 6 bases from V and 8 bases from J, with 8 bases between. Germline CDR1 is MNHEY and CDR2 is SVGAGI. The CDR3 here is CASRLGDSPLHF. CDR3 bases: TGTGCCAGCAGACTCGGGGATTCACCCCTCCACTTT.

To note about this clone: Other DNA sequences within the sample encode an identical CDR3. The chain has TRBV3-1 (or the pseudogene TRBV3-2) and TRBJ1-6, with unresolved D. The germline V gene has CDR1 LGHDT and CDR2 YNNKEL (reference sequence). This CDR3 region has 13 residues. The V gene lost 0 bases and the J gene lost 10 bases, with 7 bases spanning the gap. This CDR3 is CASSQDLGSPLHF. The CDR3 DNA reads as TGTGCCAGCAGCCAAGATCTAGGATCACCCCTCCACTTT.

The rearrangement links TRBV5-4 to TRBJ2-3; tentative D call: TRBD1 (6 bases). This CDR3 is 14 amino acids long. In germline, CDR1 is SGHNT, CDR2 YYREEE (reference sequence). V gave up 2 bases and J gave up 0 bases, with 7 bases separating them. CDR3 bases: TGTGCCAGCAGCTTTACAGGGAGCACAGATACGCAGTATTTT. Translating gives CASSFTGSTDTQYF.

The rearrangement uses TRBV27 and TRBJ1-5, with D uncertain. The CDR3 runs 15 residues. Trimming stripped 3 bases from V and 2 bases from J, with 11 bases between. Germline-derived CDR1 and CDR2 are MNHEY and SMNVEV (reference sequence). This CDR3 reads CASSFRLEGNQPQHF. The CDR3 nucleotides are TGTGCCAGCAGTTTCAGGCTAGAGGGCAATCAGCCCCAGCATTTT.

V is TRBV4-2 and J is TRBJ1-4; D is undetermined. V was clipped by 4 bases and J by 6 bases, with 6 bases between them. In germline, CDR1 is LGHNA, CDR2 YNFKEQ. The CDR3 has 12 amino acids. CDR3 nucleotide sequence: TGTGCCAGCAGCCCTTATTATGAAAAACTGTTTTTT. It specifies CASSPYYEKLFF.

This clone was observed a single time. V gene TRBV6-2 or TRBV6-3 combines with J gene TRBJ2-1; D might be TRBD1 (5 bases). Between the trimmed V and J ends, which lost 2 bases and 9 bases, there was a span of 17 bases. This CDR3 region has 15 residues. The V gene's germline CDR1 is MNHEY and CDR2 SVGEGT. CDR3 nucleotides: TGTGCCAGCAGTTACAGGACATCGTTCCCAGGTGAGCAGTTCTTC. This gives the protein CASSYRTSFPGEQFF.

The J gene is TRBJ1-1, the V gene TRBV19; D remains unclear. The CDR3 is made up of 16 amino acids. Trimming cost V 1 base and J 1 base, with 13 bases left between them. Germline V gene lookup returns CDR1 LNHDA and CDR2 SQIVND (reference sequence). The CDR3 sequence is CASSIGGLSANTEAFF. The CDR3 nucleotides are TGTGCCAGTAGTATAGGAGGGTTGTCGGCGAACACTGAAGCTTTCTTT. The full variable domain, completed using reference TRBV19 and TRBJ1-1, is DGGITQSPKYLFRKEGQNVTLSCEQNLNHDAMYWYRQDPGQGLRLIYYSQIVNDFQKGDIAEGYSVSREKKESFPLTVTSAQKNPTAFYLCASSIGGLSANTEAFFGQGTRLTVV.